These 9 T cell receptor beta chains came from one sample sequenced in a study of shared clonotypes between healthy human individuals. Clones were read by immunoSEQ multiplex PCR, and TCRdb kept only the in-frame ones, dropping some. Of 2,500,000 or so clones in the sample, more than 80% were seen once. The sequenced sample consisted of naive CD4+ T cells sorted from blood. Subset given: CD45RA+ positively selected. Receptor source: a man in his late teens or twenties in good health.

The CDR3 coding sequence is TGTGCCAGCTCACATACTAGCGGAAACACAGATACGCAGTATTTT. Amino acid sequence: CASSHTSGNTDTQYF. V usage is TRBV18 and J usage is TRBJ2-3; 8 bases match TRBD2. CDR1 and CDR2 from the germline V gene are KGHSH and LQKENI. Trimming took 4 bases from V and 2 from J; bases not matched to a gene: 5. The CDR3 extends over 15 amino acids.

As DNA, the CDR3 is TGTGCCAGCAGCTTGGCGCCGGGCGAGCAGTACTTC. Protein: CASSLAPGEQYF. This chain links TRBV5-6 with TRBJ2-7; D remains unclear. V shed 0 bases and J shed 6 bases, with 7 bases lying between them. There are 12 residues in the CDR3. The germline V gene encodes CDR1 SGHDT and CDR2 YYEEEE.

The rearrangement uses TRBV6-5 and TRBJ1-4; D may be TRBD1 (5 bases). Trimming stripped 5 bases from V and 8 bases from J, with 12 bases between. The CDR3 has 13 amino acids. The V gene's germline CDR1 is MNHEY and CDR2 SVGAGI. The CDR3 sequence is CASSDQGGEKLFF. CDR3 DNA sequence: TGTGCCAGCAGTGATCAGGGTGGCGAAAAACTGTTTTTT.

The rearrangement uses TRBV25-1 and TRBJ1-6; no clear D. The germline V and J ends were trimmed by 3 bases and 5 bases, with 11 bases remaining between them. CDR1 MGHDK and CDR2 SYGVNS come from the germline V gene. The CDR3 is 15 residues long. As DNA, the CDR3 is TGTGCCAGCAGTGATTCCTTCACAAATAATTCACCCCTCCACTTT. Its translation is CASSDSFTNNSPLHF.

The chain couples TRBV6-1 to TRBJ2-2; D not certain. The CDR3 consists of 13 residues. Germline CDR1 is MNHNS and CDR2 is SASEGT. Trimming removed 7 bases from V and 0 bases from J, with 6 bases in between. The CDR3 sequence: CASTDTNTGELFF. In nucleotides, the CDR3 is TGTGCCAGCACCGACACGAACACCGGGGAGCTGTTTTTT.

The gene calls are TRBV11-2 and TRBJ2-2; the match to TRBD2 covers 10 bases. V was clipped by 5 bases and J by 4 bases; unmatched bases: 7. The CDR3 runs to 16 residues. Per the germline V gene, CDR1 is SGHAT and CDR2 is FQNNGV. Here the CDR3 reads CASSRTSGALTGELFF. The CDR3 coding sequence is TGTGCCAGCAGCAGAACTAGCGGGGCCCTCACCGGGGAGCTGTTTTTT.

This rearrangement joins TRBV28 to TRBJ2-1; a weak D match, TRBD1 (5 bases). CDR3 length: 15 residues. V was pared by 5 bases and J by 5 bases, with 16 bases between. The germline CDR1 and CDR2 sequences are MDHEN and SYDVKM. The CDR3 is CASSLFRLGHNEQFF. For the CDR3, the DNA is TGTGCCAGCAGTCTATTCCGTTTGGGGCACAATGAGCAGTTCTTC.

CDR3 loop: CASLTEETQYF. DNA for the CDR3: TGTGCCAGCCTGACAGAAGAGACCCAGTACTTC. The genes are TRBV6-6 and TRBJ2-5; perhaps TRBD1 as D (5 bases). From germline, CDR1 is MNHNY and CDR2 SVGAGI (reference sequence). CDR3 length: 11 amino acids. The germline V and J ends were trimmed by 8 bases and 3 bases, with 7 bases remaining between them.

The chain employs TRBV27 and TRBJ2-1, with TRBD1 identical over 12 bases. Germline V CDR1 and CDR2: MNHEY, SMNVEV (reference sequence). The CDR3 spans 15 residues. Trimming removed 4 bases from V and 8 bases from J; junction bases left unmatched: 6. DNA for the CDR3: TGTGCCAGCAGTTCGCCGGGACAGGGGGCCGATGAGCAGTTCTTC. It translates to CASSSPGQGADEQFF.